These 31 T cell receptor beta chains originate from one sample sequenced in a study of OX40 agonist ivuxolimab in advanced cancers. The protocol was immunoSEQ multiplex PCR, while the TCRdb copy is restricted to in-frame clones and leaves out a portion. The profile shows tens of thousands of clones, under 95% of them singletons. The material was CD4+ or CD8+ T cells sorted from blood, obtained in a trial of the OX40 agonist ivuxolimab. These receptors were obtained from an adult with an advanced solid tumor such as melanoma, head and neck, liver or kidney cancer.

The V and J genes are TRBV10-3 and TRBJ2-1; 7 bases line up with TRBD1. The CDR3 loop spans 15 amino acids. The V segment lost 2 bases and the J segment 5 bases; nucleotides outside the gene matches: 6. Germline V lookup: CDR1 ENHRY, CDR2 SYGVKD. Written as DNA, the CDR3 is TGTGCCATCAGTGAGGACAGGGACGGGGACAATGAGCAGTTCTTC. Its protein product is CAISEDRDGDNEQFF.

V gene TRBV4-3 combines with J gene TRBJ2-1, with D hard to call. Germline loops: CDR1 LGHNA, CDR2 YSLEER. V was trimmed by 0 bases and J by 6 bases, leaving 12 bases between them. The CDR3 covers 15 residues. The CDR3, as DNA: TGCGCCAGCAGCCAAGATCGGTATTCCCTCAATGAGCAGTTCTTC. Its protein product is CASSQDRYSLNEQFF.

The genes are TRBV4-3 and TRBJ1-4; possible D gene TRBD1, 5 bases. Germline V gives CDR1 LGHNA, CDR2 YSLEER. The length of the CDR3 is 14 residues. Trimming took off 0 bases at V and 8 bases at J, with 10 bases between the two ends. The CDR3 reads CASSQDTGEEKLFF. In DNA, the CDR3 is TGCGCCAGCAGCCAAGATACGGGGGAGGAAAAACTGTTTTTT.

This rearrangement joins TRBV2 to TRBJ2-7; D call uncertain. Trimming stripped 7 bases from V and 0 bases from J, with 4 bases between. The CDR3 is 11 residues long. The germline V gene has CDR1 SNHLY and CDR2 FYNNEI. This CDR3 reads CASTVSYEQYF. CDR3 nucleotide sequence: TGTGCCAGCACGGTCTCCTACGAGCAGTACTTC.

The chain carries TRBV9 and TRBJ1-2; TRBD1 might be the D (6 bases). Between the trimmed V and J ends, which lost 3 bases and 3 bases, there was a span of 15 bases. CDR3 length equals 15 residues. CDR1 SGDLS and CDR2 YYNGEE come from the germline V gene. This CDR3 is CASSASRGVYYGYTF. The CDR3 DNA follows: TGTGCCAGCAGCGCCTCGAGGGGGGTCTACTATGGCTACACCTTC.

The CDR3 sequence is CASRIRQGNKQYF. CDR3 sequence (DNA): TGTGCCAGCAGGATCAGACAGGGGAACAAGCAGTACTTC. This chain joins TRBV2 and TRBJ2-7, with 8 bases that match TRBD1. The CDR3 spans 13 residues. Germline loops: CDR1 SNHLY, CDR2 FYNNEI. V shed 6 bases, J shed 8 bases, and the junction held 9 bases outside the gene matches.

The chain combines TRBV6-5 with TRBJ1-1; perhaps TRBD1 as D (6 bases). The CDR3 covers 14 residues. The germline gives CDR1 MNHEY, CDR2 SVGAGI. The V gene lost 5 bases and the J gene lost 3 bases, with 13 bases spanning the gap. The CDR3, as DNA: TGTGCCAGCAGTACACCAGGGGCGGACACTGAAGCTTTCTTT. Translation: CASSTPGADTEAFF.

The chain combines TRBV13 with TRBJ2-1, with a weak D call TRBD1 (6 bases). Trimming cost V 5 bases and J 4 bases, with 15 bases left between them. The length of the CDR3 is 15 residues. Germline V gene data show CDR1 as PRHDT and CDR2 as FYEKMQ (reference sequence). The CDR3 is CASSLQGSGYNEQFF. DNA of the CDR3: TGTGCCAGCAGCCTCCAGGGGTCGGGATACAATGAGCAGTTCTTC.

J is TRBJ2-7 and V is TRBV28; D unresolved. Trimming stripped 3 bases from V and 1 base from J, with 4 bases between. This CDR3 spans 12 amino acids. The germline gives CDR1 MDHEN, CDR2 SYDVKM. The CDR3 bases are TGTGCCAGCAGTTTCGTATCCTACGAGCAGTACTTC. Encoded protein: CASSFVSYEQYF.

The CDR3 spells CASSERTGSTSAFF. The CDR3 DNA reads TGTGCCAGCAGTGAAAGGACAGGCTCGACCTCGGCTTTCTTT. This rearrangement joins TRBV2 to TRBJ1-1; 7 bases are shared with TRBD1. There are 14 residues in the CDR3. The junction had 11 bases not matched to a gene; V was cut back by 2 bases and J by 11 bases. Germline CDR1 SNHLY, CDR2 FYNNEI. The full variable domain, completed using reference TRBV2 and TRBJ1-1, is EPEVTQTPSHQVTQMGQEVILRCVPISNHLYFYWYRQILGQKVEFLVSFYNNEISEKSEIFDDQFSVERPDGSNFTLKIRSTKLEDSAMYFCASSERTGSTSAFFGQGTRLTVV.

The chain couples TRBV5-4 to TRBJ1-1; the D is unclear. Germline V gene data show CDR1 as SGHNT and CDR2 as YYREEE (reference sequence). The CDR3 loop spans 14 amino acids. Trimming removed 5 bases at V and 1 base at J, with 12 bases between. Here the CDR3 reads CASRKWAENTEAFF. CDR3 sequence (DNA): TGTGCCAGCAGGAAGTGGGCCGAGAACACTGAAGCTTTCTTT.

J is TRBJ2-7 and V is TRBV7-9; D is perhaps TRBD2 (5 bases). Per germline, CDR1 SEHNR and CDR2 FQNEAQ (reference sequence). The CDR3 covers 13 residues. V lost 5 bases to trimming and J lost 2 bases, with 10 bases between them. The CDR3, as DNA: TGTGCCAGCAGCCCGACCGGGGCCTACGAGCAGTACTTC. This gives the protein CASSPTGAYEQYF.

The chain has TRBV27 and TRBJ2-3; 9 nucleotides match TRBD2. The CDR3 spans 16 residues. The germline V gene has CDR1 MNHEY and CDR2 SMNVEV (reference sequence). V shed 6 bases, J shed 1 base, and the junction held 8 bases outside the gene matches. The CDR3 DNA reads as TGTGCCAGCAGATTCGGTAGCGGGGGAGGCACAGATACGCAGTATTTT. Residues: CASRFGSGGGTDTQYF.

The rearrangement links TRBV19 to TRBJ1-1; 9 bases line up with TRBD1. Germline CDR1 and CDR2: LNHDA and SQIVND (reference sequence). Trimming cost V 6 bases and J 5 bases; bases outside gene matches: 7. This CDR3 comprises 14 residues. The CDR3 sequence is CASSQDRGSTEAFF. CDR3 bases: TGTGCCAGTAGCCAGGACAGGGGTTCGACTGAAGCTTTCTTT.

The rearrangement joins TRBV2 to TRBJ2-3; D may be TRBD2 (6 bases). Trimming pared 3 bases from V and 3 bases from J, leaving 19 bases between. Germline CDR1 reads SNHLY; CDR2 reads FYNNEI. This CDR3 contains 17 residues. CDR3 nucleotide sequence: TGTGCCAGCAGTGACGGGGACTCAAGCCTGGGGACAGATACGCAGTATTTT. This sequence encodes CASSDGDSSLGTDTQYF.

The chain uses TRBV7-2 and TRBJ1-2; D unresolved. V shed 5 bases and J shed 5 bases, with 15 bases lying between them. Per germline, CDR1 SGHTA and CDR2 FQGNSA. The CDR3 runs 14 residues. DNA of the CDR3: TGTGCCAGCAGCCCCGGGTGGCCGCCGTATGGCTACACCTTC. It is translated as CASSPGWPPYGYTF.

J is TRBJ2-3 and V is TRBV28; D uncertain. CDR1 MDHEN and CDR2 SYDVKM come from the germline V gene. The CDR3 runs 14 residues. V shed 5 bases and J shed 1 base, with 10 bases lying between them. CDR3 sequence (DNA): TGTGCCAGCAGTCACGGACGGGGCACAGATACGCAGTATTTT. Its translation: CASSHGRGTDTQYF.

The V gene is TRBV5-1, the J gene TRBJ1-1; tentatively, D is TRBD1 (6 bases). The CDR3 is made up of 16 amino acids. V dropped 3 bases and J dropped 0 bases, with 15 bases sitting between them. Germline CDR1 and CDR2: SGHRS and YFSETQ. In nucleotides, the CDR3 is TGCGCCAGCAGCTCGAATCCGGGACACATGAACACTGAAGCTTTCTTT. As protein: CASSSNPGHMNTEAFF. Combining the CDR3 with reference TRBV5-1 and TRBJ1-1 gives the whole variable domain KAGVTQTPRYLIKTRGQQVTLSCSPISGHRSVSWYQQTPGQGLQFLFEYFSETQRNKGNFPGRFSGRQFSNSRSEMNVSTLELGDSALYLCASSSNPGHMNTEAFFGQGTRLTVV.

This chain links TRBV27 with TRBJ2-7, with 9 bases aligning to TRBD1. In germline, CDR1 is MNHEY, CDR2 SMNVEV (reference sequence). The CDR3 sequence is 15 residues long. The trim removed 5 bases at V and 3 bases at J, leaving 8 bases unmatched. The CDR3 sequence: CASSPPGQGNYEQYF. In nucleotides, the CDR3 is TGTGCCAGCAGTCCACCGGGACAGGGTAACTACGAGCAGTACTTC.

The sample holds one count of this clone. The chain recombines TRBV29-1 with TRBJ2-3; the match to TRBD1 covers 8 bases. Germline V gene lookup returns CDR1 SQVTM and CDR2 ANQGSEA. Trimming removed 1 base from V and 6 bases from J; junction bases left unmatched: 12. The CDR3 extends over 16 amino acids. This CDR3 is CSVEGLPGGRLDTQYF. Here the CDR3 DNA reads TGCAGCGTTGAAGGGCTCCCAGGGGGCCGGCTGGATACGCAGTATTTT.

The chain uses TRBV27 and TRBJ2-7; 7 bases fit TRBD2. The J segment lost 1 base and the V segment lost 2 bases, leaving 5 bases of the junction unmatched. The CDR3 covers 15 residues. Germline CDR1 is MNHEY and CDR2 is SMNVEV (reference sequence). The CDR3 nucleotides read TGTGCCAGCAGTTTAAGGGCGGGAGCGTCCTACGAGCAGTACTTC. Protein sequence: CASSLRAGASYEQYF.

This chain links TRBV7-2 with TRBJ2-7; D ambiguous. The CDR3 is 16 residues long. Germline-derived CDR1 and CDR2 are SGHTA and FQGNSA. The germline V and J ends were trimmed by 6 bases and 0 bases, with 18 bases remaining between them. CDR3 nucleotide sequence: TGTGCCAGCAGGCAGAACTCCCGGGCCCTCTCCTACGAGCAGTACTTC. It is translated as CASRQNSRALSYEQYF.

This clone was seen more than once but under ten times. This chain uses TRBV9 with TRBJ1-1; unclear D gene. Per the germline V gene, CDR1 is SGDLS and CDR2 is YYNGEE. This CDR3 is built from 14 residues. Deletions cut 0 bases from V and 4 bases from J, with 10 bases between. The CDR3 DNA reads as TGTGCCAGCAGCGTAGGGCAGTGGGGCACTGAAGCTTTCTTT. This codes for CASSVGQWGTEAFF.

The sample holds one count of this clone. CDR3 sequence: CASVAETQYF. In nucleotides, the CDR3 is TGTGCCAGCGTCGCGGAGACCCAGTACTTC. The J gene is TRBJ2-5, the V gene TRBV9, with D hard to call. Germline V CDR1 and CDR2: SGDLS, YYNGEE. The CDR3 is 10 amino acids. The germline V and J ends were trimmed by 7 bases and 5 bases, with 6 bases remaining between them.

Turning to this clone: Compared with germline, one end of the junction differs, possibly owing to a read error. In DNA form, the CDR3 reads TGTGCTAGCAGCACCTGGAGGGCAGATACGCAGTATTTT. This gives the protein CASSTWRADTQYF. The J gene is TRBJ2-3, the V gene TRBV7-7, with a possible D match to TRBD2 (6 bases). The CDR3 length is 13 residues. Germline lookup yields CDR1 SSHAT and CDR2 FNYEAQ (reference sequence).

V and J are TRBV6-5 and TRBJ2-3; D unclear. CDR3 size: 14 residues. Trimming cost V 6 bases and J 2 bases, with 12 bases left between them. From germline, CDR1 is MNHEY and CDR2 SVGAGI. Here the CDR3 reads CASSGVSLTDTQYF. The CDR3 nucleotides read TGTGCCAGCAGCGGAGTTTCCCTCACAGATACGCAGTATTTT.

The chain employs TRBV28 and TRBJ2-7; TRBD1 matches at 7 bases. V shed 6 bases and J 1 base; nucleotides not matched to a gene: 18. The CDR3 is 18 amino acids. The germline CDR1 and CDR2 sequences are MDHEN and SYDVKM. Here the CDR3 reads CASSPRDSRTLKSYEQYF. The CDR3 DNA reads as TGTGCCAGCAGCCCCAGGGACAGCAGAACTCTCAAGTCCTACGAGCAGTACTTC.

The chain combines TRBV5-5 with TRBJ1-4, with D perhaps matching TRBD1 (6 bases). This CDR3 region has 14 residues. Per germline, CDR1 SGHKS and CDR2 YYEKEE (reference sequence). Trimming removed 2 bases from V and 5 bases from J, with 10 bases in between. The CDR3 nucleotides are TGTGCCAGCAGCTTCAGGACAGAAAATGAAAAACTGTTTTTT. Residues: CASSFRTENEKLFF.

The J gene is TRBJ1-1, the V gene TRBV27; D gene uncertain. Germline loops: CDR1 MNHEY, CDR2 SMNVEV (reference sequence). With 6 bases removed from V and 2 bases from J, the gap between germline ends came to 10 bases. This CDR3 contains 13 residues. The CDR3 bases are TGTGCCAGCAGCCAACGGTACAACACTGAAGCTTTCTTT. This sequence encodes CASSQRYNTEAFF.

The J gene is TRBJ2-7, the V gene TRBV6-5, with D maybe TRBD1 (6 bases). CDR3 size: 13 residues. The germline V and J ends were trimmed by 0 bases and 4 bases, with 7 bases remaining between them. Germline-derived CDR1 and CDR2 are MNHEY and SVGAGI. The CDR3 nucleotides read TGTGCCAGCAGTTACTCGGGGGCGTACGAGCAGTACTTC. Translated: CASSYSGAYEQYF.

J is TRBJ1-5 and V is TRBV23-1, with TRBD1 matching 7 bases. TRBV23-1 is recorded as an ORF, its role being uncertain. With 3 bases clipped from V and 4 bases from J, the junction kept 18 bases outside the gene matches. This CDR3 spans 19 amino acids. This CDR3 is CASSQPGQEQGSLNQPQHF. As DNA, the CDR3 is TGCGCCAGCAGTCAGCCTGGACAGGAGCAGGGGTCGTTAAATCAGCCCCAGCATTTT.